This TCR beta chain was documented in a study of T-cell memory formation after mild COVID-19 (dated by TCRdb to the early 2020s). Regarding the complete study: TCR sequence clusters from the two donors were found to be largely donor specific. Two young, previously healthy adult volunteers made up the cohort, one male and one female. T-cell clones expanding and contracting after mild COVID-19 in a couple of donors were tracked by longitudinal TCRalpha and TCRbeta repertoire sequencing. The full study reports these points: Contracting CD4+ clones appeared mostly in the CM and EM memory subsets, whereas CD8+ clones were enriched in EMRA. The study covered only a couple of mild cases, and larger cohorts including severe cases with pre-infection samples were considered necessary. Clones that contracted from day 15 to 85 showed balanced CD4/CD8 phenotypes, whereas a second wave of clones that expanded from day 15 to 37 leaned towards CD4+. Some responding clones were found in pre-infection memory, which suggests that pre-existing cross-reactive memory T cells took part in the SARS-CoV-2 response. SARS-CoV-2 specificity of the second-wave clones peaking on day 37 was not confirmed.

TCRdb records Illumina NovaSeq 6000 as the sequencer. cDNA libraries for TCRalpha and TCRbeta were prepared by 5'RACE using constant-segment primers, with sample barcodes and unique molecular identifiers added. RNA was extracted from every sample with Trizol reagent. Libraries were amplified in two PCR steps, with a second sample barcode and Illumina TruSeq adapters added in the second step. Sequencing of libraries was performed on an Illumina NovaSeq with 2 x 150 bp paired-end reads. From the authors' description of their analysis: Reads were demultiplexed and collapsed into UMI-guided consensus sequences with migec v1.2.7. Using mixcr v2.1.11, the UMI consensuses were aligned to TRA and TRB V and J templates and assembled into clonotypes. A clonotype was counted as expanded or contracted only when both edgeR and NoisET called the clonotype significant, with the noise models trained on biological replicates. edgeR calls used a false discovery rate-adjusted p below 0.01 and a log2 fold-change threshold of 1. As an exploratory analysis of dynamics, PCA with hierarchical clustering was applied to max-normalized trajectories of the 1000 most abundant clonotypes. Separately sequenced CD4+ and CD8+ repertoires were used to assign the CD4 or CD8 phenotype of responding clones. TCRdb redid the processing of the public reads, applying fastp at Q25 and MiXCR, and retained in-frame beta chains. Rows are unified per CDR3 protein, each entry keeping the most common DNA and genes. TCRdb's processing, not the authors', yielded these V and J calls. Within this sample are a few hundred thousand distinct CDR3 sequences, with roughly 20% of them counted one time only. Of the sample, around 8.4% falls within the top ten clones.

Ficoll-Paque density gradient centrifugation was the method used to isolate PBMCs. Remarks on this clonotype: Its binding antigen is unknown. No much larger clonotype is one base removed from it; base qualities were not supplied.

From a lookup of the germline V gene, CDR1 and CDR2 are SGHDT and YYEEEE. Spanning cysteine to phenylalanine, the CDR3 consists of 16 amino acids. Only the CDR3 portion is preserved as DNA: 48 bases, with reading frame beginning at the first base. Compared with germline, V lacks 0 bases and J lacks 2 bases; bases without a gene match: 4. Sample: PBMCs or a T cell subset sorted from them (not recorded which). This clonotype originated in an adult woman who had mild COVID-19 (a few samples of this study predate the infection). The sample titles of this study are shuffled in the database, so cell type and time point are left out; the donor was told from shared clones. The sequence is built from TRBV5-6 and TRBJ2-1, with 8 bases in between that match TRBD2. The DNA sequence is given as TGTGCCAGCAGCTTGGCGGTCGGGAGGGCCTACAATGAGCAGTTCTTC. It is translated as CASSLAVGRAYNEQFF.